Each of the 30 T cell receptor beta chains below was sequenced from the same sample in a study of spatial heterogeneity in lung cancer. TCRdb re-called the 5' RACE reads with MiXCR, one entry per CDR3 protein. The sample holds some 54,000 distinct CDR3 sequences, about 7.4% seen once. Time point reported: blood at routine non-recurrence follow-up after resection. Unsorted tumor, nontumor lung tissue or cryopreserved PBMC supplied the whole RNA. Source: PBMCs, taken at follow-up. The receptors stem from a female donor with early-stage non-small cell lung cancer.

The chain has TRBV10-3 and TRBJ1-2, with D unclear. The CDR3 sequence is 15 residues long. The germline V gene has CDR1 ENHRY and CDR2 SYGVKD. The ends were cut back, 0 bases at V and 4 bases at J, with 12 bases in the middle. The CDR3 DNA is TGTGCCATCAGTGAGTCGGCAGGCCCTCCCTATGGCTACACCTTC. Its protein is CAISESAGPPYGYTF.

In this sample, this clonotype turned up many times. The chain combines TRBV12-3 or TRBV12-4 with TRBJ2-1, with 7 bases identical to TRBD1. Trimming took 6 bases from V and 0 from J; bases not matched to a gene: 8. This CDR3 has 16 residues. CDR3 residues: CASRRQGFSSYNEQFF. In DNA form, the CDR3 reads TGTGCCAGCAGGCGACAGGGATTTAGCTCCTACAATGAGCAGTTCTTC.

About this clonotype: Possible read error: a much larger clone is one base away. J is TRBJ1-2 and V is TRBV6-5; D gene unclear. CDR1 and CDR2 (germline): MNHEY, SVGAGI. V was trimmed by 0 bases and J by 8 bases, leaving 10 bases between them. CDR3 length equals 13 residues. CDR3 sequence reads: CASSYSKGQGYTF. In nucleotides, the CDR3 is TGTGCCAGCAGTTACTCGAAAGGGCAGGGCTACACCTTC.

This clonotype was observed at least ten times. The V call is TRBV11-2, the J call TRBJ2-6; D remains unclear. CDR3 length: 16 amino acids. V shed 5 bases and J shed 8 bases, with 19 bases lying between them. Germline CDR1 is SGHAT and CDR2 is FQNNGV. The CDR3 loop is CASSPGVEVWTNVLTF. CDR3 DNA sequence: TGTGCCAGCAGCCCTGGTGTGGAAGTATGGACCAACGTCCTGACTTTC.

As regards this clonotype: A much larger clone lies one base from this, so it may be a read error. V gene TRBV5-1 combines with J gene TRBJ2-2; 8 bases are shared with TRBD1. Germline assignment: CDR1 SGHRS and CDR2 YFSETQ. The CDR3 loop spans 15 amino acids. The CDR3 DNA sequence: TGCGCCAGCAGCCCAGGACAGGGATCCACCGGGGAGCTGCTTTTT. This codes for CASSPGQGSTGELLF.

The chain uses TRBV5-1 and TRBJ1-2; no definite D call. Germline CDR1 is SGHRS and CDR2 is YFSETQ. The ends were cut back, 2 bases at V and 4 bases at J, with 15 bases in the middle. CDR3 length: 15 amino acids. DNA for the CDR3: TGCGCCAGCAGCTTTGGACCGAGCCTGGTCTATGGCTACACCTTC. This sequence encodes CASSFGPSLVYGYTF.

In this sample, this clonotype turned up a few times. In DNA form, the CDR3 reads TGTGCCAGCAGCAACCCAGGGGGCCAGCCCCAGCATTTT. Protein: CASSNPGGQPQHF. The J gene is TRBJ1-5, the V gene TRBV6-1, with 8 bases identical to TRBD1. V lost 6 bases, J lost 7 bases, and 5 bases stayed unmatched. CDR3 size: 13 residues. Germline V lookup: CDR1 MNHNS, CDR2 SASEGT.

This clonotype was counted many times. The genes are TRBV5-1 and TRBJ2-2, with D hard to call. The CDR3 sequence is 14 residues long. The V end was cut by 2 bases, the J end by 2 bases, with 7 bases between. Germline-derived CDR1 and CDR2 are SGHRS and YFSETQ. The CDR3 sequence is CASSLSANTGELFF. The CDR3 DNA reads TGCGCCAGCAGCTTATCGGCAAACACCGGGGAGCTGTTTTTT. Complete variable domain (other parts from reference TRBV5-1 and TRBJ2-2): KAGVTQTPRYLIKTRGQQVTLSCSPISGHRSVSWYQQTPGQGLQFLFEYFSETQRNKGNFPGRFSGRQFSNSRSEMNVSTLELGDSALYLCASSLSANTGELFFGEGSRLTVL.

This clonotype was found a few times. The chain employs TRBV20-1 and TRBJ1-1; 8 bases fit TRBD1. The CDR3 is 14 residues long. Per the germline V gene, CDR1 is DFQATT and CDR2 is SNEGSKA (reference sequence). Unmatched junction bases numbered 6, after V lost 2 bases and J lost 4 bases. For the CDR3, the DNA is TGCAGTGCTAGACCTACAGGGGGAAGCACTGAAGCTTTCTTT. Its protein is CSARPTGGSTEAFF.

This clonotype has a count of ten or more. The chain uses TRBV27 and TRBJ2-1; the match to TRBD2 covers 11 bases. CDR1 MNHEY and CDR2 SMNVEV come from the germline V gene (reference sequence). This CDR3 region has 14 residues. Trimming took 3 bases from V and 9 from J; bases not matched to a gene: 4. The CDR3 spells CASSLTSGVGEQFF. The CDR3, as DNA: TGTGCCAGCAGTTTGACTAGCGGGGTCGGTGAGCAGTTCTTC.

On this clonotype itself: One end of the junction fails to match germline, which may point to a read error. This chain joins TRBV28 and TRBJ2-1, with a possible D match to TRBD2 (5 bases). The CDR3 sequence is 14 residues long. From germline, CDR1 is MDHEN and CDR2 SYDVKM. CDR3 sequence (DNA): TGTGCCAGCAGTTATACGGGAAATTACAATGGGCAGTTCTTC. It specifies CASSYTGNYNGQFF. Complete variable domain (other parts from reference TRBV28 and TRBJ2-1): DVKVTQSSRYLVKRTGEKVFLECVQDMDHENMFWYRQDPGLGLRLIYFSYDVKMKEKGDIPEGYSVSREKKERFSLILESASTNQTSMYLCASSYTGNYNGQFFGPGTRLTVL.

This clonotype was seen a handful of times. The CDR3 DNA sequence: TGTGCCAGCAGCCCTGGGACCAGGCGGACCGGGGAGCTGTTTTTT. Its translation: CASSPGTRRTGELFF. This chain joins TRBV7-6 and TRBJ2-2; the D gene could be TRBD1 or TRBD2 (5 bases each). V lost 5 bases to trimming and J lost 5 bases, with 15 bases between them. Per germline, CDR1 SGHVS and CDR2 FNYEAQ. This CDR3 is 15 amino acids long.

The genes are TRBV29-1 and TRBJ1-4; the D gene is possibly TRBD1 (6 bases). Trimming took off 7 bases at V and 8 bases at J, with 14 bases between the two ends. The CDR3 totals 12 residues. Germline loops: CDR1 SQVTM, CDR2 ANQGSEA. CDR3 nucleotide sequence: TGCAGCGCTGGGACACCGGGGGAAAAACTGTTTTTT. Protein product: CSAGTPGEKLFF.

This clonotype came up many times. The DNA of the CDR3 is TGCAGTGCCAAGAGACAGGGACTAGCGGGGGACCCAAGAAATACGCAGTATTTT. Translating it yields CSAKRQGLAGDPRNTQYF. The rearrangement links TRBV20-1 to TRBJ2-3, with 14 bases identical to TRBD2. Trimming removed 6 bases from V and 7 bases from J; junction bases left unmatched: 18. The germline CDR1 and CDR2 sequences are DFQATT and SNEGSKA (reference sequence). The CDR3 is 18 amino acids.

This clonotype occurred many times. This chain connects TRBV7-8 to TRBJ2-1; 16 positions match TRBD2. Trimming at V came to 0 bases and at J to 14 bases, leaving 16 bases not matched to a gene. Germline loops: CDR1 SGHVS, CDR2 FQNEAQ. CDR3 length: 19 residues. In DNA, the CDR3 is TGTGCCAGCAGCTTAGCAGGGTGGACCGGGACTAGCGGGGGGGCCCCGAAGTTCTTC. Protein product: CASSLAGWTGTSGGAPKFF.

The table lists this clonotype with many counts. Here the CDR3 reads CSASPQLGYTF. The CDR3 bases are TGCAGTGCTAGTCCGCAACTTGGCTACACCTTC. The chain is built from TRBV20-1 and TRBJ1-2, with D hard to call. V dropped 3 bases and J dropped 7 bases, with 9 bases sitting between them. The CDR3 extends over 11 amino acids. Germline V gives CDR1 DFQATT, CDR2 SNEGSKA (reference sequence).

This clonotype has at least ten counts. J is TRBJ2-2 and V is TRBV11-2, with a weak D call TRBD2 (6 bases). Germline-derived CDR1 and CDR2 are SGHAT and FQNNGV. V lost 10 bases, J lost 2 bases, and 14 bases lay in between. The CDR3 is 14 residues long. The CDR3 nucleotides read TGTGCCACGGGGCGGAGGGGCAACACCGGGGAGCTGTTTTTT. It is translated as CATGRRGNTGELFF.

This clonotype was found many times. V is TRBV29-1 and J is TRBJ2-1; the D gene could be TRBD1 or TRBD2 (5 bases each). The CDR3 has 13 amino acids. Trimming removed 4 bases at V and 6 bases at J, with 13 bases between. Germline V CDR1 and CDR2: SQVTM, ANQGSEA. The CDR3 bases are TGCAGCGTTGGAGGGGACCTCACCAATGAGCAGTTCTTC. Translating it yields CSVGGDLTNEQFF.

This clonotype was detected ten times or more. The chain couples TRBV5-1 to TRBJ1-1; D gene unclear. Trimming removed 2 bases from V and 5 bases from J, with 10 bases in between. CDR3 length: 13 amino acids. Germline V lookup: CDR1 SGHRS, CDR2 YFSETQ. CDR3 DNA sequence: TGCGCCAGCAGCTTTACCCCCGGAACTGAAGCTTTCTTT. This codes for CASSFTPGTEAFF.

This clonotype was counted at least ten times. The chain has TRBV7-9 and TRBJ2-3, with 9 bases matching TRBD2. Germline-derived CDR1 and CDR2 are SEHNR and FQNEAQ (reference sequence). Trimming took 5 bases from V and 2 from J; bases not matched to a gene: 5. CDR3 length: 15 amino acids. The CDR3 loop reads CASSAPSGITDTQYF. The CDR3 coding sequence is TGTGCCAGCAGCGCACCTAGCGGGATCACAGATACGCAGTATTTT.

Many counts were recorded for this clonotype. The chain uses TRBV4-2 and TRBJ1-3, with D perhaps TRBD1 (6 bases). The length of the CDR3 is 17 residues. CDR1 is LGHNA, CDR2 YNFKEQ, per germline. V was clipped by 0 bases and J by 4 bases, with 16 bases between them. The CDR3 reads CASSQERTRGTGNTIYF. Here the CDR3 DNA reads TGTGCCAGCAGCCAAGAAAGGACAAGGGGGACCGGAAACACCATATATTTT.

This clonotype has a count of ten or more. The chain has TRBV7-9 and TRBJ2-5, with D tentatively TRBD1 or TRBD2 (5 bases each). This CDR3 is 15 amino acids long. Germline V lookup: CDR1 SEHNR, CDR2 FQNEAQ (reference sequence). V lost 3 bases to trimming and J lost 2 bases, with 13 bases between them. Written as DNA, the CDR3 is TGTGCCAGCAGCTTCTCGGGGCGAGGGCAAGAGACCCAGTACTTC. Its translation: CASSFSGRGQETQYF.

The CDR3 region is CASSRVGEAGELFF. The CDR3 DNA sequence: TGTGCCAGCAGCCGTGTGGGGGAAGCCGGGGAGCTGTTTTTT. The chain employs TRBV7-9 and TRBJ2-2; D may be TRBD1 or TRBD2 (5 bases each). V was shortened by 5 bases and J by 6 bases, with 13 bases between the two germline ends. Germline CDR1 is SEHNR and CDR2 is FQNEAQ (reference sequence). There are 14 residues in the CDR3.

On this clonotype itself: It may be a read error: a sequence one base away is much more abundant. The V call is TRBV7-9, the J call TRBJ2-3; D is uncertain. Trimming removed 4 bases from V and 2 bases from J, with 13 bases in between. The V gene's germline CDR1 is SEHNR and CDR2 FQNEAQ (reference sequence). There are 15 residues in the CDR3. The CDR3 region is CASSSHIGFTDTQYF. The CDR3 nucleotides are TGTGCCAGCAGCTCCCACATCGGCTTCACAGATACGCAGTATTTT.

This clonotype occurred a few times. The rearrangement uses TRBV3-1 and TRBJ1-2; 11 nucleotides match TRBD1. Germline V CDR1 and CDR2: LGHDT, YNNKEL (reference sequence). This CDR3 region has 17 residues. The V and J ends lost 1 base and 6 bases, in that order; junction bases with no gene match: 10. Here the CDR3 DNA reads TGTGCCAGCAGCCAAGGGACAGGGGGCGCGATAAAGCATGGCTACACCTTC. Amino acid sequence: CASSQGTGGAIKHGYTF.

There are many counts of this clonotype. The CDR3 sequence: CSATRGAAETQYF. The DNA for the CDR3 is TGCAGCGCCACAAGGGGGGCAGCAGAGACCCAGTACTTC. V usage is TRBV29-1 and J usage is TRBJ2-5; D tentatively fits TRBD1 or TRBD2 (6 bases each). V shed 7 bases and J shed 4 bases, with 16 bases lying between them. The germline V gene has CDR1 SQVTM and CDR2 ANQGSEA. The CDR3 is 13 amino acids.

This clonotype showed up many times. The rearrangement uses TRBV11-2 and TRBJ2-1; TRBD1 aligns across 7 bases. V shed 3 bases, J shed 2 bases, and the junction held 1 base outside the gene matches. Germline V gene sequence: CDR1 SGHAT, CDR2 FQNNGV. CDR3 size: 14 residues. The chain's CDR3 is CASSFGTAYNEQFF. The CDR3 DNA is TGTGCCAGCAGCTTCGGGACAGCCTACAATGAGCAGTTCTTC.

This clonotype has a count of ten or more. For the CDR3, the DNA is TGCGCCAGTCGACAGGGGCAAGAGACCCAGTACTTC. Residues: CASRQGQETQYF. The chain combines TRBV5-1 with TRBJ2-5, with 8 nucleotides matching TRBD1. Germline V lookup: CDR1 SGHRS, CDR2 YFSETQ. The CDR3 is 12 residues long. The J segment lost 2 bases and the V segment lost 8 bases, leaving 2 bases of the junction unmatched.

This clonotype has more than one count but fewer than ten. CDR3 sequence reads: CASSRLAGEDTQYF. The CDR3 bases are TGTGCCAGCAGCAGACTAGCGGGGGAAGATACGCAGTATTTT. The rearrangement uses TRBV7-8 and TRBJ2-3, with 12 bases that match TRBD2. Germline V gene sequence: CDR1 SGHVS, CDR2 FQNEAQ. This CDR3 has 14 amino acids. After removal of 5 bases from V and 5 bases from J, the junction contained 2 bases not matched to a gene.

This chain connects TRBV20-1 to TRBJ2-7, with 7 bases lining up with TRBD1. This CDR3 spans 12 amino acids. J lost 5 bases, V lost 6 bases, and 7 bases had no gene match. Germline-derived CDR1 and CDR2 are DFQATT and SNEGSKA (reference sequence). The CDR3 coding sequence is TGCAGTGCCATAGGACAGGTCGACGAGCAGTACTTC. This encodes CSAIGQVDEQYF.